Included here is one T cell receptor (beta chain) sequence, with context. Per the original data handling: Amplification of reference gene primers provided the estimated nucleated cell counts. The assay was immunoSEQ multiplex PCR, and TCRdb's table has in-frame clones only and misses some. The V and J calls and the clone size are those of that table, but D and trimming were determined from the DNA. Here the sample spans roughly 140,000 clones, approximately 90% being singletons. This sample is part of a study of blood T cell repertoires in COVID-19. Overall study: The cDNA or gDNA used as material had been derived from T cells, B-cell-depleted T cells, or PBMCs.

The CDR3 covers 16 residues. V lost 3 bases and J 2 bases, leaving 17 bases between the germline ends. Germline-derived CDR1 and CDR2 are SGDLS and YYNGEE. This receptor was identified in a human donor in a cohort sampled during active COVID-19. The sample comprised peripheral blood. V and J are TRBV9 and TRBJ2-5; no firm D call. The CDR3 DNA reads TGTGCCAGCAGCGCCCGGGTAGGAGATTGGCAAGAGACCCAGTACTTC. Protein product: CASSARVGDWQETQYF. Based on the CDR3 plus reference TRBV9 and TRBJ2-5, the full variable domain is DSGVTQTPKHLITATGQRVTLRCSPRSGDLSVYWYQQSLDQGLQFLIQYYNGEERAKGNILERFSAQQFPDLHSELNLSSLELGDSALYFCASSARVGDWQETQYFGPGTRLLVL.